The entry that follows covers one T cell receptor beta chain sequence. The data belong to a study of blood T cell repertoires in COVID-19. Study details: The samples span acute and convalescent COVID-19 from the United States, Italy and Spain. T cells, B-cell-depleted T cells, or PBMCs supplied cDNA or gDNA.

In the authors' workflow: Reference gene primer amplification gave estimated nucleated cell counts. The table came from immunoSEQ multiplex PCR; TCRdb's copy has only in-frame clones and leaves some out. V and J calls and clone size come straight from that table; D and trimming were deduced from the DNA. Of around 68,000 clones in the sample, roughly 89% were seen once. This CDR3 spans 15 amino acids. Trimming left V 4 bases short and J 0 bases short, with 9 bases between. Germline CDR1 is MGHDK and CDR2 is SYGVNS. This chain uses TRBV25-1 with TRBJ1-4, with TRBD1 as a possible D gene (5 bases). The source is a man aged 50-60 years with active COVID-19. Material for sequencing was peripheral blood. The chain's CDR3 is CASSVGGATNEKLFF. For the CDR3, the DNA is TGTGCCAGCAGTGTCGGGGGTGCAACTAATGAAAAACTGTTTTTT. Full variable domain (remainder filled in from reference TRBV25-1 and TRBJ1-4): EADIYQTPRYLVIGTGKKITLECSQTMGHDKMYWYQQDPGMELHLIHYSYGVNSTEKGDLSSESTVSRIRTEHFPLTLESARPSHTSQYLCASSVGGATNEKLFFGSGTQLSVL.